The sequence of this T cell receptor beta chain was determined in a study of blood T cell repertoires in COVID-19. As for the study in general: There were acute and convalescent COVID-19 samples, and they came from the United States, Italy and Spain. The cDNA or gDNA used as material had been derived from T cells, B-cell-depleted T cells, or PBMCs.

Enrollment of patients from Seattle took place during active infection, with longitudinal follow-up. Methods used by the authors: For nucleated cells, counts were estimated from reference gene primer amplification. Assay used: immunoSEQ multiplex PCR; TCRdb lists only in-frame clones, some missing. V and J calls and clone size are copied from that table; D and trimming were computed from the DNA. The data contain 300,000 to 350,000 clones, about 88% of them singletons. The CDR3 has 19 amino acids. Germline loops: CDR1 LNHDA, CDR2 SQIVND (reference sequence). Deletions cut 1 base from V and 0 bases from J, with 16 bases between.

The chain recombines TRBV19 with TRBJ2-6; tentative D call: TRBD1 (5 bases). This TCR was sampled from a woman aged 70-85 years with COVID-19, enrolled during active disease. The sequenced sample was peripheral blood. CDR3 residues: CASSIVLTETYSGANVLTF. The CDR3 bases are TGTGCCAGTAGTATAGTTTTGACAGAAACATACTCTGGGGCCAACGTCCTGACTTTC.